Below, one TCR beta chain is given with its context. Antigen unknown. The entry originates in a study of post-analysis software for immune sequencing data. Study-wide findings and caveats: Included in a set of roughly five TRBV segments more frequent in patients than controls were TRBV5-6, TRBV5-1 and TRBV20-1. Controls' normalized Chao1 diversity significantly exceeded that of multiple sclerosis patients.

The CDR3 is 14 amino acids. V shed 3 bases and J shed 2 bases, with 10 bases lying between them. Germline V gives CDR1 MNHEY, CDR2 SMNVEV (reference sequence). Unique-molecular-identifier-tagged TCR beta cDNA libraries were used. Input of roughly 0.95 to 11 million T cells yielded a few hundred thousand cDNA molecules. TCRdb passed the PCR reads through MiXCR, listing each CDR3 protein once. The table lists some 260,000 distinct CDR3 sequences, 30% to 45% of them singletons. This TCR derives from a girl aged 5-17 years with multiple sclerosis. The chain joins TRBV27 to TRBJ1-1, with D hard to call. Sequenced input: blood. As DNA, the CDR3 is TGTGCCAGCAGTTTTTTGGACTCCAACACTGAAGCTTTCTTT. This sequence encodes CASSFLDSNTEAFF.